The 28 T cell receptor beta chains below all came from one sample that was sequenced in a study of T cells in Graves' hyperthyroidism and ophthalmopathy. Authors of the study amplified TCR beta CDR3 regions from RNA transcripts. TCR CDR3 regions were first amplified by RT-PCR with HTBI primers. Each CDR3 protein is one row after TCRdb ran MiXCR on the multiplex PCR reads. In the table there are 250,000 to 300,000 distinct CDR3 sequences, roughly an eighth of which are singletons. The sample taken for sequencing was blood. The source of these receptors is a woman aged 40 to 55 with Graves' hyperthyroidism.

This clonotype was recorded many times. V is TRBV11-2 and J is TRBJ2-1, with D uncertain. Germline CDR1 reads SGHAT; CDR2 reads FQNNGV. The CDR3 has 14 residues. V was cut by 0 bases and J by 8 bases, with 11 bases left in between. CDR3 sequence reads: CASSLEGGMDEQFF. As DNA, the CDR3 is TGTGCCAGCAGCTTAGAGGGTGGGATGGATGAGCAGTTCTTC.

The genes are TRBV5-1 and TRBJ2-3; D possibly corresponds to TRBD2 (6 bases). V shed 5 bases and J shed 4 bases, with 17 bases lying between them. In germline, CDR1 is SGHRS, CDR2 YFSETQ. This CDR3 comprises 15 residues. CDR3 residues: CASSWLGGRSDTQYF. CDR3 bases: TGCGCCAGCAGTTGGCTGGGAGGACGCTCAGATACGCAGTATTTT.

V gene TRBV9 combines with J gene TRBJ2-2; 10 positions agree with TRBD1. In germline, CDR1 is SGDLS, CDR2 YYNGEE. V lost 7 bases, J lost 7 bases, and 4 bases stayed unmatched. This CDR3 is built from 13 residues. The CDR3 region is CASGQGGSGELFF. CDR3 DNA: TGTGCCAGCGGACAGGGGGGAAGCGGGGAGCTGTTTTTT. Full variable domain (remainder filled in from reference TRBV9 and TRBJ2-2): DSGVTQTPKHLITATGQRVTLRCSPRSGDLSVYWYQQSLDQGLQFLIQYYNGEERAKGNILERFSAQQFPDLHSELNLSSLELGDSALYFCASGQGGSGELFFGEGSRLTVL.

This clonotype was counted only a few times. Here the CDR3 DNA reads TGTGCCACCGAGAGACTAGCGGGACAATACGAGCAGTACTTC. It codes for CATERLAGQYEQYF. The V gene is TRBV7-9, the J gene TRBJ2-7; TRBD2 matches at 11 bases. Germline-derived CDR1 and CDR2 are SEHNR and FQNEAQ (reference sequence). V lost 10 bases to trimming and J lost 4 bases; unmatched junction nucleotides: 9. The CDR3 sequence is 14 residues long.

The CDR3 bases are TGCGCCAGCAGCCAACTTGTACTAGCGGGGAGTAATGAGCAGTTCTTC. This codes for CASSQLVLAGSNEQFF. The chain joins TRBV4-1 to TRBJ2-1; 10 bases match TRBD2. The CDR3 is 16 amino acids. V shed 2 bases and J 7 bases; nucleotides not matched to a gene: 8. Germline values: CDR1 MGHRA, CDR2 YSYEKL.

This clonotype was detected many times. This sequence joins TRBV30 and TRBJ1-1; D gene unclear. V gave up 4 bases and J gave up 3 bases, with 9 bases separating them. The CDR3 has 12 amino acids. The germline gives CDR1 GTSNPN, CDR2 SVGIG (reference sequence). The CDR3 DNA is TGTGCCTGGAAATTGGGGTACACTGAAGCTTTCTTT. The encoded protein is CAWKLGYTEAFF. Full variable domain (rest looked up from reference TRBV30 and TRBJ1-1): SQTIHQWPATLVQPVGSPLSLECTVEGTSNPNLYWYRQAAGRGLQLLFYSVGIGQISSEVPQNLSASRPQDRQFILSSKKLLLSDSGFYLCAWKLGYTEAFFGQGTRLTVV.

The chain uses TRBV6-5 and TRBJ1-3; D gene uncertain. This CDR3 contains 18 residues. The germline V and J ends were trimmed by 0 bases and 1 base, with 16 bases remaining between them. Germline CDR1 reads MNHEY; CDR2 reads SVGAGI. The CDR3 region is CASSYSLNPAGSGNTIYF. CDR3 in DNA: TGTGCCAGCAGTTACTCCCTGAACCCCGCCGGGTCTGGAAACACCATATATTTT.

This clonotype was counted ten times or more. The V gene is TRBV5-5, the J gene TRBJ2-1; 10 nucleotides line up with TRBD2. Germline V gives CDR1 SGHKS, CDR2 YYEKEE (reference sequence). The CDR3 spans 15 residues. Trimming took 4 bases from V and 2 from J; bases not matched to a gene: 3. The CDR3 DNA reads TGTGCCAGCAGCCCGGGACTAGCGCCCTACAATGAGCAGTTCTTC. It is translated as CASSPGLAPYNEQFF.

This clonotype came up many times. This chain joins TRBV5-1 and TRBJ2-1, with D maybe TRBD2 (5 bases). CDR1 is SGHRS and CDR2 is YFSETQ in the germline V gene. Trimming stripped 0 bases from V and 7 bases from J, with 8 bases between. The CDR3 runs to 13 residues. The CDR3: CASSLDPGNEQFF. The CDR3 nucleotides read TGCGCCAGCAGCTTGGACCCGGGGAATGAGCAGTTCTTC.

This clonotype was seen many times. The chain combines TRBV7-8 with TRBJ2-7, with 10 bases that match TRBD2. CDR3 length: 16 amino acids. CDR1 is SGHVS, CDR2 FQNEAQ, per germline. Trimming removed 3 bases from V and 2 bases from J; junction bases left unmatched: 7. CDR3 DNA: TGTGCCAGCAGCTTTGGTAACGGGACTAGCGCCTACGAGCAGTACTTC. Its protein product is CASSFGNGTSAYEQYF.

The gene calls are TRBV7-9 and TRBJ2-7; 9 bases are a match to TRBD2. Germline loops: CDR1 SEHNR, CDR2 FQNEAQ (reference sequence). The CDR3 has 14 residues. V lost 6 bases to trimming and J lost 6 bases; unmatched junction nucleotides: 9. CDR3 in amino acids: CASRSIAGDGEQYF. In DNA form, the CDR3 reads TGTGCCAGCAGGTCTATAGCGGGAGATGGCGAGCAGTACTTC.

This clonotype came up many times. The chain is built from TRBV6-1 and TRBJ1-1, with D unclear. Trimming shortened V by 5 bases and J by 1 base, and 8 bases separated the two germline ends. The CDR3 spans 13 residues. From germline, CDR1 is MNHNS and CDR2 SASEGT. The CDR3 loop reads CASSTGRNTEAFF. Here the CDR3 DNA reads TGTGCCAGCAGTACCGGGCGGAACACTGAAGCTTTCTTT.

Many counts were recorded for this clonotype. The chain combines TRBV27 with TRBJ1-6; tentative D call: TRBD1 (5 bases). Trimming took 6 bases from V and 7 from J, leaving 13 bases between them. The CDR3 has 14 amino acids. Germline lookup yields CDR1 MNHEY and CDR2 SMNVEV (reference sequence). In nucleotides, the CDR3 is TGTGCCAGCAGCCCAGGGTTTTCGAATTCACCCCTCCACTTT. It specifies CASSPGFSNSPLHF.

In its sample, this clonotype was seen many times. The chain uses TRBV5-1 and TRBJ1-1; 8 positions agree with TRBD1. Looked up from germline, CDR1 is SGHRS and CDR2 is YFSETQ. This CDR3 region has 14 residues. V shed 4 bases and J 1 base; nucleotides not matched to a gene: 3. The CDR3 is CASSPGTGNTEAFF. The CDR3 DNA reads TGCGCCAGCAGCCCCGGGACAGGGAACACTGAAGCTTTCTTT. Based on the CDR3 plus reference TRBV5-1 and TRBJ1-1, the full variable domain is KAGVTQTPRYLIKTRGQQVTLSCSPISGHRSVSWYQQTPGQGLQFLFEYFSETQRNKGNFPGRFSGRQFSNSRSEMNVSTLELGDSALYLCASSPGTGNTEAFFGQGTRLTVV.

This clonotype has a handful of counts. This chain uses TRBV18 with TRBJ1-5; a weak D match, TRBD1 (6 bases). Germline V gives CDR1 KGHSH, CDR2 LQKENI. There are 14 residues in the CDR3. Trimming left V 3 bases short and J 9 bases short, with 15 bases between. For the CDR3, the DNA is TGTGCCAGCTCACCGGTTAAGGGGGAGAGGCCCCAGCATTTT. This sequence encodes CASSPVKGERPQHF.

Regarding this clonotype: This clone may be a read error of a much larger clone one base away. This rearrangement joins TRBV7-9 to TRBJ1-5, with no clear D. Germline CDR1 and CDR2: SEHNR and FQNEAQ (reference sequence). The V gene lost 2 bases and the J gene lost 7 bases, with 9 bases spanning the gap. This CDR3 has 13 residues. The CDR3 DNA reads TGTGCCAGCAGCTTAACCGACCAACAGCCCCAGCATTTT. This gives the protein CASSLTDQQPQHF.

This clonotype was recorded at least ten times. The CDR3 nucleotides are TGTGCCAGCAGCCAACTAGGGGCCGATGGCTACACCTTC. Its protein is CASSQLGADGYTF. The chain has TRBV3-1 and TRBJ1-2, with TRBD1 as a possible D gene (5 bases). Germline CDR1 LGHDT, CDR2 YNNKEL (reference sequence). The CDR3 length is 13 residues. V was clipped by 2 bases and J by 6 bases, with 10 bases between them.

In this sample, this clonotype turned up many times. The chain uses TRBV28 and TRBJ2-4; a possible D gene is TRBD2 (6 bases). The ends were cut back, 3 bases at V and 7 bases at J, with 19 bases in the middle. Germline CDR1 reads MDHEN; CDR2 reads SYDVKM. This CDR3 region has 16 residues. The DNA of the CDR3 is TGTGCCAGCAGTTTTCCTCCAGGAGGGTCGCGGAACATTCAGTACTTC. Protein: CASSFPPGGSRNIQYF.

The table lists this clonotype with many counts. The rearrangement links TRBV6-1 to TRBJ2-5, with 7 nucleotides matching TRBD1. The CDR3 loop spans 16 amino acids. Looked up from germline, CDR1 is MNHNS and CDR2 is SASEGT. V was clipped by 6 bases and J by 4 bases; unmatched bases: 14. The CDR3 DNA reads TGTGCCAGCAGCAGGACCGACAGGGCTAAACGAGAGACCCAGTACTTC. Amino acids: CASSRTDRAKRETQYF.

A note on this clonotype: A read error may account for a junction end that differs from germline. The rearrangement links TRBV5-5 to TRBJ1-5, with TRBD1 matching over 7 bases. The CDR3 is 15 residues long. Germline CDR1 SGHKS, CDR2 YYEKEE (reference sequence). The CDR3, as DNA: TGTGCCGGCAGTTTACAGGGGCATAGCAATCAGCCCCAGCATTTT. It yields the protein CAGSLQGHSNQPQHF.

This clonotype was seen repeatedly, ten times or more. This chain uses TRBV2 with TRBJ2-3; tentative D call: TRBD2 (5 bases). The CDR3 covers 13 residues. Germline V gene lookup returns CDR1 SNHLY and CDR2 FYNNEI. V was clipped by 9 bases and J by 0 bases, with 10 bases between them. CDR3 loop: CARAATSTDTQYF. The CDR3 bases are TGTGCCAGAGCGGCGACTAGCACAGATACGCAGTATTTT.

There are many counts of this clonotype. V usage is TRBV29-1 and J usage is TRBJ1-1, with a possible D match to TRBD1 (5 bases). The CDR3 spans 12 residues. The germline V and J ends were trimmed by 5 bases and 1 base, with 8 bases remaining between them. Germline loops: CDR1 SQVTM, CDR2 ANQGSEA. The CDR3 DNA follows: TGCAGCGTTCGGGGGTGGAACACTGAAGCTTTCTTT. Translated, it gives CSVRGWNTEAFF.

This clonotype was picked up many times. This sequence joins TRBV30 and TRBJ1-2; D is perhaps TRBD1 (5 bases). Germline CDR1 GTSNPN, CDR2 SVGIG (reference sequence). V shed 6 bases and J shed 3 bases, with 14 bases lying between them. This CDR3 has 13 residues. The CDR3 DNA sequence: TGTGCCTGCCGGGACGGAAAGTACTATGGCTACACCTTC. Amino acids: CACRDGKYYGYTF.

This clonotype was observed at least ten times. V usage is TRBV6-1 and J usage is TRBJ1-4, with D unclear. CDR3 length: 14 amino acids. Germline-derived CDR1 and CDR2 are MNHNS and SASEGT. The V end lost 6 bases, the J end lost 1 base, and 9 bases lay between the germline ends. The CDR3: CASRREGTNEKLFF. The DNA of the CDR3 is TGTGCCAGCAGACGGGAGGGAACTAATGAAAAACTGTTTTTT.

This clonotype has a count of ten or more. The V gene is TRBV30, the J gene TRBJ1-1, with unresolved D. The germline V and J ends were trimmed by 4 bases and 2 bases, with 11 bases remaining between them. CDR3 size: 13 residues. The germline gives CDR1 GTSNPN, CDR2 SVGIG (reference sequence). The CDR3 sequence: CAWKRQLNTEAFF. The CDR3 nucleotides are TGTGCCTGGAAGAGACAACTAAACACTGAAGCTTTCTTT.

This clonotype appeared many times. The chain is built from TRBV28 and TRBJ2-5; D is ambiguous. Looked up from germline, CDR1 is MDHEN and CDR2 is SYDVKM. Trimming took 8 bases from V and 1 from J, leaving 5 bases between them. This CDR3 contains 11 residues. Written as DNA, the CDR3 is TGTGCCAGCGGGGTCCAAGAGACCCAGTACTTC. Protein product: CASGVQETQYF.

This chain links TRBV29-1 with TRBJ2-6; 7 bases fit TRBD2. Germline V CDR1 and CDR2: SQVTM, ANQGSEA. The CDR3 has 13 amino acids. V dropped 4 bases and J dropped 6; count of bases not matched to a gene: 3. This CDR3 is CSVVEREANVLTF. CDR3 nucleotide sequence: TGCAGCGTTGTTGAGCGGGAGGCCAACGTCCTGACTTTC.

This clonotype appeared many times. V usage is TRBV27 and J usage is TRBJ2-7; tentative D call: TRBD1 (6 bases). This CDR3 has 16 amino acids. V was shortened by 3 bases and J by 3 bases, with 18 bases between the two germline ends. The V gene's germline CDR1 is MNHEY and CDR2 SMNVEV (reference sequence). CDR3 amino acids: CASSFRYRDPLYEQYF. DNA for the CDR3: TGTGCCAGCAGTTTTCGATACAGGGACCCCCTCTACGAGCAGTACTTC.